Listed below are T cell receptor beta chains from one sample, sequenced in a study of T-cell reconstitution after alpha-beta-depleted transplantation in children. One entry per CDR3 protein results from TCRdb running MiXCR on the PCR reads. The repertoire has 440,000 or so distinct CDR3 sequences, roughly 44% of them found once; the top ten carry 27%. The sequences come from PBMCs, collected before TCRalphabeta/CD19-depleted stem cell transplant. These receptor sequences come from a girl aged 2-10 years with aplastic anemia, due to receive a stem cell transplant. The CDR3 runs from the conserved cysteine through the conserved F or W. A D gene is named only where the DNA matches it firmly. Only part of the rows carry a size: once, few, many, or a class if the clone is expanded.

>.|.|TRBJ2-7|TRBV4-1
TGCGCCAGCAGCCAAGATGAGAGATACGAGCAGTACTTC
CASSQDERYEQYF
>many|TRBD1|TRBJ1-5|TRBV3-1
TGTGCCAGCAGCCAATCCGACAGGGGTAATCAGCCCCAGCATTTT
CASSQSDRGNQPQHF
>few|.|TRBJ2-3|TRBV10-1
TGCGCCAGCAGCGAGGGGAACCCCACAGATACGCAGTATTTT
CASSEGNPTDTQYF
>.|.|TRBJ2-5|TRBV10-3
TGTGCCATCAGTGAGGTCGGCAGGGGGGAAAGGAAGACCCAGTACTTC
CAISEVGRGERKTQYF
>many|.|TRBJ2-1|TRBV10-3
TGTGCCATCGGAAGATTAGACCGAGCCCCCTACAATGAGCAGTTCTTC
CAIGRLDRAPYNEQFF
>.|.|TRBJ1-5|TRBV20-1
TGCAGTGCTCCCGGGGTCAGGGGAACGGGGAGCAATCAGCCCCAGCATTTT
CSAPGVRGTGSNQPQHF
>.|TRBD1|TRBJ2-3|TRBV20-1
TGCAGTGCTAGAGATCTGGGGACAGGGCCTAGCACAGATACGCAGTATTTT
CSARDLGTGPSTDTQYF
>few|TRBD2|TRBJ2-1|TRBV5-1
TGCGCCAGCAGCTGGGGGACTAGCGGGACGGCCCGTAATGAGCAGTTCTTC
CASSWGTSGTARNEQFF
>.|TRBD2|TRBJ2-1|TRBV20-1
TGCAGTGCTAGCGGGACTAGCGGGAGGTACAATGAGCAGTTCTTC
CSASGTSGRYNEQFF
>.|.|TRBJ2-6|TRBV18
TGTGCCAGCGGGTGGAGACAATCTGGGGCCAACGTCCTGACTTTC
CASGWRQSGANVLTF
>once|.|TRBJ2-3|TRBV6-5
TGTGCCAGCACTTGGAAGGACTCTGGCACAGATACGCAGTATTTT
CASTWKDSGTDTQYF
>.|TRBD1|TRBJ1-3|TRBV10-3
TGTGCCGCCGGGGACAGGGGGAACACCATATATTTT
CAAGDRGNTIYF
>many|.|TRBJ1-3|TRBV7-9
TGTGCCAGCAGCTTATGGGACTTCACCTCTGGAAACACCATATATTTT
CASSLWDFTSGNTIYF
>.|TRBD1|TRBJ2-7|TRBV27
TGTGCCAGCAGTTTGAAAGGGGGCACCCACGAGCAGTACTTC
CASSLKGGTHEQYF
>many|TRBD2|TRBJ2-1|TRBV12-3/TRBV12-4
TGTGCCAGCATTCGGCGGGAGTCGGGTGAGCAGTTCTTC
CASIRRESGEQFF
>many|TRBD2|TRBJ2-7|TRBV20-1
TGCAGTGCGTGGCCGACTAGCGGGAGGGCCTACGAGCAGTACTTC
CSAWPTSGRAYEQYF
>.|.|TRBJ2-5|TRBV5-6
TGTGCCAGCAGCTTGCAGACTAGGGGGGAGACCCAGTACTTC
CASSLQTRGETQYF
>few|.|TRBJ1-5|TRBV2
TGTGCCAGCAGTGAGATGCAGGGGCGCAATCAGCCCCAGCATTTT
CASSEMQGRNQPQHF
>.|.|TRBJ1-1|TRBV15
TGTGCCACCAGTCGACAGAGGAACACTGAAGCTTTCTTT
CATSRQRNTEAFF
>.|.|TRBJ1-5|TRBV2
TGTGCCAGCAGTGAGACAGGCAGCAATCAGCCCCAGCATTTT
CASSETGSNQPQHF